The 20 T cell receptor beta chains reported below all come from one sample, sequenced in a study of shared clonotypes between healthy human individuals. Measured with immunoSEQ multiplex PCR; TCRdb has only the in-frame clones, and not every one. Of 2 million to 2.5 million clones in the sample, around 92% were seen once. Sequenced material: naive CD4+ T cells from PBMCs. Subset specified: CD45RA+ positively selected. The receptors shown here come from a man aged 18 to 30 in good health. Some clones in this sample may be carry-over from other donors' samples.

On this clone itself: The sample contains more than one DNA sequence encoding this CDR3. The chain has TRBV28 and TRBJ2-7; 7 bases are shared with TRBD1. The germline gives CDR1 MDHEN, CDR2 SYDVKM. V lost 6 bases, J lost 2 bases, and 1 base stayed unmatched. The CDR3 runs 12 residues. This CDR3 reads CASRQGPYEQYF. The CDR3 nucleotides are TGTGCCAGCAGACAGGGGCCCTACGAGCAGTACTTC.

The chain combines TRBV27 with TRBJ1-2; D uncertain. This CDR3 comprises 12 residues. The germline gives CDR1 MNHEY, CDR2 SMNVEV (reference sequence). V was cut by 6 bases and J by 4 bases, with 9 bases left in between. The CDR3 here is CASRPDPYGYTF. The CDR3 region has the DNA TGTGCCAGCAGACCCGACCCCTATGGCTACACCTTC.

This clone was observed a single time. The V and J genes are TRBV5-1 and TRBJ2-1, with 14 bases fitting TRBD2. This CDR3 has 19 residues. The germline V gene has CDR1 SGHRS and CDR2 YFSETQ. J gave up 3 bases and V 0 bases, and 8 bases lay outside the gene matches. CDR3 coding DNA: TGCGCCAGCAGCTTGGGACTAGCGGGAGGGCCCGGGCACTACAATGAGCAGTTCTTC. Translation: CASSLGLAGGPGHYNEQFF.

Only one count was recorded for this clone. The CDR3 DNA reads TGTGCCAGCGCTCCGAGGGCCGGGAATCAGCCCCAGCATTTT. Its translation is CASAPRAGNQPQHF. The gene calls are TRBV6-5 and TRBJ1-5; no firm D call. V was clipped by 8 bases and J by 4 bases, with 15 bases between them. This CDR3 is 14 amino acids long. Germline V gene lookup returns CDR1 MNHEY and CDR2 SVGAGI.

The gene calls are TRBV5-1 and TRBJ2-7; 10 bases agree with TRBD2. Per germline, CDR1 SGHRS and CDR2 YFSETQ. The CDR3 length is 15 residues. With V trimmed by 4 bases and J by 2 bases, 6 bases remained unmatched. CDR3 nucleotide sequence: TGCGCCAGCAGCATGAGCGGGAGGGGACCCTACGAGCAGTACTTC. It is translated as CASSMSGRGPYEQYF.

The chain carries TRBV5-1 and TRBJ2-5, with 9 bases lining up with TRBD1. CDR3 length: 18 amino acids. Germline CDR1 SGHRS, CDR2 YFSETQ. The J segment lost 2 bases and the V segment lost 4 bases, leaving 15 bases of the junction unmatched. The DNA for the CDR3 is TGCGCCAGCAGCACGCCCCCCCGACAGGGGGATCGGCAAGAGACCCAGTACTTC. Protein sequence: CASSTPPRQGDRQETQYF.

This clone showed up just a few times. V gene TRBV27 combines with J gene TRBJ1-5, with unresolved D. This CDR3 comprises 15 residues. V lost 10 bases and J 6 bases, leaving 22 bases between the germline ends. Looked up from germline, CDR1 is MNHEY and CDR2 is SMNVEV (reference sequence). CDR3 nucleotides: TGTGCCACCTCCCCGGGAGTCACGAGAGGTCAGCCCCAGCATTTT. Translated: CATSPGVTRGQPQHF.

The V gene is TRBV27, the J gene TRBJ2-7; TRBD1 matches at 7 bases. Per the germline V gene, CDR1 is MNHEY and CDR2 is SMNVEV (reference sequence). V was pared by 2 bases and J by 6 bases, with 10 bases of the junction left unmatched. The CDR3 sequence is 15 residues long. The CDR3 spells CASSLKAQGISEQYF. CDR3 nucleotides: TGTGCCAGCAGTTTAAAAGCACAGGGGATCAGCGAGCAGTACTTC.

This clone appeared once. The chain is built from TRBV18 and TRBJ1-4; D is ambiguous. Between the trimmed V and J ends, which lost 0 bases and 3 bases, there was a span of 8 bases. The CDR3 runs 15 residues. Germline CDR1 is KGHSH and CDR2 is LQKENI. CDR3 DNA sequence: TGTGCCAGCTCACCACCGTCCAGGCCTAATGAAAAACTGTTTTTT. Its translation: CASSPPSRPNEKLFF.

The chain is built from TRBV2 and TRBJ2-1, with TRBD1 as a possible D gene (6 bases). Germline assignment: CDR1 SNHLY and CDR2 FYNNEI. There are 12 residues in the CDR3. V was shortened by 8 bases and J by 10 bases, with 15 bases between the two germline ends. The CDR3 spells CASGPGTREQFF. DNA of the CDR3: TGTGCCAGCGGCCCTGGGACACGGGAGCAGTTCTTC. The full variable domain, completed using reference TRBV2 and TRBJ2-1, is EPEVTQTPSHQVTQMGQEVILRCVPISNHLYFYWYRQILGQKVEFLVSFYNNEISEKSEIFDDQFSVERPDGSNFTLKIRSTKLEDSAMYFCASGPGTREQFFGPGTRLTVL.

To note about this clone: The same CDR3 can be traced to other DNA sequences in this sample. The V call is TRBV6-1, the J call TRBJ2-1; TRBD1 or TRBD2 may be the D gene (5 bases each). This CDR3 has 15 amino acids. V dropped 3 bases and J dropped 0 bases, with 9 bases sitting between them. From germline, CDR1 is MNHNS and CDR2 SASEGT. Written as DNA, the CDR3 is TGTGCCAGCAGTGAGAGGGGTAGCTCCTACAATGAGCAGTTCTTC. The encoded protein is CASSERGSSYNEQFF.

This clone is a singleton in its sample. The chain has TRBV27 and TRBJ1-2, with D perhaps TRBD1 (6 bases). V shed 8 bases and J shed 5 bases, with 15 bases lying between them. Germline V gives CDR1 MNHEY, CDR2 SMNVEV (reference sequence). The CDR3 has 13 residues. The DNA for the CDR3 is TGTGCCAGCGGCATTAGGGGGGCTTATGGCTACACCTTC. The encoded protein is CASGIRGAYGYTF.

The chain couples TRBV28 to TRBJ2-2; 7 bases match TRBD2. Germline values: CDR1 MDHEN, CDR2 SYDVKM. The CDR3 totals 15 residues. Unmatched junction bases numbered 6, after V lost 8 bases and J lost 0 bases. CDR3 region: CASASAGANTGELFF. DNA for the CDR3: TGTGCCAGCGCCTCGGCGGGGGCGAACACCGGGGAGCTGTTTTTT.

The chain employs TRBV7-2 and TRBJ1-2; 8 nucleotides line up with TRBD1. V lost 5 bases, J lost 4 bases, and 9 bases stayed unmatched. The length of the CDR3 is 15 residues. Germline V gene data show CDR1 as SGHTA and CDR2 as FQGNSA. The CDR3 protein is CASSLRTGSGYGYTF. Here the CDR3 DNA reads TGTGCCAGCAGCCTCCGGACAGGGTCAGGCTATGGCTACACCTTC.

This chain links TRBV6-9 with TRBJ2-6, with TRBD1 matching over 9 bases. This CDR3 has 21 residues. Germline loops: CDR1 MNHGY, CDR2 SVAAGI. Trimming at V came to 11 bases and at J to 2 bases, leaving 25 bases not matched to a gene. CDR3 sequence: CARRGDRDLWVPIPGANVLTF. In DNA form, the CDR3 reads TGTGCCCGTCGGGGGGACAGGGATTTATGGGTCCCGATTCCTGGGGCCAACGTCCTGACTTTC.

Turning to this clone: An end of the junction does not agree with germline; a read error may underlie this. V is TRBV19 and J is TRBJ1-5; D call uncertain. Germline CDR1 is LNHDA and CDR2 is SQIVND (reference sequence). The CDR3 loop spans 12 amino acids. This chain's CDR3 is CASRTPPRKPNF. CDR3 in DNA: TGTGCCAGTAGGACCCCCCCGCGCAAGCCTAATTTT. The full variable domain, with the rest looked up from reference TRBV19 and TRBJ1-5, is DGGITQSPKYLFRKEGQNVTLSCEQNLNHDAMYWYRQDPGQGLRLIYYSQIVNDFQKGDIAEGYSVSREKKESFPLTVTSAQKNPTAFYLCASRTPPRKPNFGDGTRLSIL.

Comment on this clone: The identical CDR3 is also encoded by other nucleotide sequences in the sample. J is TRBJ2-7 and V is TRBV20-1; D remains unclear. CDR3 length: 10 residues. V was clipped by 3 bases and J by 4 bases, with 4 bases between them. Germline lookup yields CDR1 DFQATT and CDR2 SNEGSKA (reference sequence). The CDR3 DNA follows: TGCAGTGCTAGGAATTACGAGCAGTACTTC. Protein: CSARNYEQYF.

This chain connects TRBV5-4 to TRBJ2-5, with 9 bases that match TRBD1. The length of the CDR3 is 15 residues. V trimming: 4 bases; J trimming: 2 bases; junction bases outside the gene matches: 6. The germline gives CDR1 SGHNT, CDR2 YYREEE (reference sequence). The CDR3 is CASSPTGGPQETQYF. The CDR3 DNA follows: TGTGCCAGCAGCCCGACAGGGGGACCTCAAGAGACCCAGTACTTC.

The chain couples TRBV6-1 to TRBJ2-7, with D possibly being TRBD1 or TRBD2 (5 bases each). The germline gives CDR1 MNHNS, CDR2 SASEGT. Trimming took off 8 bases at V and 4 bases at J, with 12 bases between the two ends. The CDR3 runs to 12 residues. In nucleotides, the CDR3 is TGTGCCAGCGATAGGGACCGTTACGAGCAGTACTTC. Protein sequence: CASDRDRYEQYF.

On this clone itself: This sample also contains other DNA sequences that code for the same CDR3. The chain has TRBV7-3 and TRBJ2-1; 9 bases align to TRBD2. CDR3 length: 15 residues. The germline gives CDR1 SGHTA, CDR2 FQGTGA. V shed 5 bases and J 2 bases; nucleotides not matched to a gene: 4. The DNA of the CDR3 is TGTGCCAGCAGCCCGCGGACTAGCGCCTACAATGAGCAGTTCTTC. Translation: CASSPRTSAYNEQFF.